These 13 T cell receptor beta chains share one sample of origin, sequenced in a study of T cell repertoires in cytomegalovirus infection. MiXCR was run by TCRdb on the reads, yielding one entry per CDR3 protein. The table lists around 530,000 distinct CDR3 sequences, 16% of them singletons. The specimen sequenced was CD8+ T cells from PBMCs. Receptors originate from a human donor in good health (CMV status not recorded). Some clones in this sample may be carry-over from other donors' samples.

This clonotype was counted at least ten times. The CDR3 coding sequence is TGTGCCAGCAGTTTCCTCGGGACTAGCGGAGGCGAGCAGTACTTC. This gives the protein CASSFLGTSGGEQYF. The gene calls are TRBV27 and TRBJ2-7; 11 bases match TRBD2. CDR1 is MNHEY and CDR2 is SMNVEV in the germline V gene (reference sequence). V shed 3 bases, J shed 6 bases, and the junction held 7 bases outside the gene matches. The CDR3 runs to 15 residues.

This clonotype was detected only a few times. This CDR3 is CASSLLVTTDTQYF. The DNA for the CDR3 is TGTGCCAGCAGCTTATTGGTCACCACAGATACGCAGTATTTT. The V call is TRBV7-3, the J call TRBJ2-3, with D unclear. Trimming shortened V by 2 bases and J by 2 bases, and 8 bases separated the two germline ends. The germline CDR1 and CDR2 sequences are SGHTA and FQGTGA. The CDR3 length is 14 residues.

This clonotype was picked up many times. This chain links TRBV27 with TRBJ1-1; D may be TRBD1 (5 bases). Looked up from germline, CDR1 is MNHEY and CDR2 is SMNVEV (reference sequence). V lost 2 bases, J lost 6 bases, and 16 bases lay in between. The CDR3 consists of 15 residues. The CDR3 region has the DNA TGTGCCAGCAGTTTAACCCCCGAGGGACCTCCTGAAGCTTTCTTT. It codes for CASSLTPEGPPEAFF.

The chain employs TRBV12-3 or TRBV12-4 and TRBJ2-7, with 13 bases identical to TRBD2. V lost 4 bases to trimming and J lost 3 bases; unmatched junction nucleotides: 3. The CDR3 consists of 15 residues. In DNA, the CDR3 is TGTGCCAGCAGTTCCGGACTAGCGGGGGTCTACGAGCAGTACTTC. Its protein product is CASSSGLAGVYEQYF.

This clonotype was recorded many times. The chain is built from TRBV12-3 or TRBV12-4 and TRBJ2-1, with 12 bases fitting TRBD2. J lost 8 bases, V lost 6 bases, and 5 bases had no gene match. The CDR3 is made up of 14 amino acids. The CDR3 sequence is CASSSSGGVDEQFF. In DNA, the CDR3 is TGTGCCAGCAGCTCTAGCGGGGGGGTGGATGAGCAGTTCTTC.

This clonotype was detected only a few times. The V and J genes are TRBV14 and TRBJ2-5, with TRBD2 matching 9 bases. Germline trimming cut 1 base from V and 5 bases from J; bases unmatched to any gene: 5. Germline V gene data show CDR1 as SGHDN and CDR2 as FVKESK. The CDR3 has 15 amino acids. The CDR3 loop reads CASSQGSSGIETQYF. CDR3 DNA sequence: TGTGCCAGCAGCCAAGGATCTAGCGGGATTGAGACCCAGTACTTC.

The chain employs TRBV9 and TRBJ2-1, with TRBD2 matching over 12 bases. CDR1 SGDLS and CDR2 YYNGEE come from the germline V gene. This CDR3 comprises 14 residues. V trimming: 7 bases; J trimming: 7 bases; junction bases outside the gene matches: 6. CDR3: CASALAGGRNEQFF. The CDR3 DNA is TGTGCCAGCGCGCTAGCGGGGGGGCGTAATGAGCAGTTCTTC.

The chain carries TRBV24-1 and TRBJ2-1; 7 nucleotides match TRBD1. CDR1 is KGHDR and CDR2 is SFDVKD in the germline V gene. V shed 5 bases and J 3 bases; nucleotides not matched to a gene: 3. The CDR3 has 14 amino acids. CDR3 sequence reads: CATSGQGVYNEQFF. CDR3 in DNA: TGTGCCACCAGTGGACAGGGAGTCTACAATGAGCAGTTCTTC.

This clonotype was detected many times. The genes are TRBV6-1 and TRBJ1-5; maybe TRBD1 (5 bases). The V end lost 3 bases, the J end lost 6 bases, and 12 bases lay between the germline ends. This CDR3 is 14 amino acids long. Germline V gives CDR1 MNHNS, CDR2 SASEGT. The chain's CDR3 is CASSDGGAAQPQHF. In DNA form, the CDR3 reads TGTGCCAGCAGTGATGGCGGGGCGGCTCAGCCCCAGCATTTT.

The J gene is TRBJ2-3, the V gene TRBV6-1, with no clear D. Germline CDR1 is MNHNS and CDR2 is SASEGT. The V end was cut by 7 bases, the J end by 0 bases, with 8 bases between. The CDR3 is 13 amino acids. The CDR3 is CASKAPSTDTQYF. CDR3 in DNA: TGTGCCAGCAAAGCGCCTAGCACAGATACGCAGTATTTT.

This clonotype was seen at least ten times. V gene TRBV20-1 combines with J gene TRBJ1-1, with unresolved D. V lost 3 bases to trimming and J lost 3 bases, with 11 bases between them. The CDR3 runs to 13 residues. The germline V gene encodes CDR1 DFQATT and CDR2 SNEGSKA (reference sequence). This CDR3 reads CSASWQIYTEAFF. CDR3 bases: TGCAGTGCTAGTTGGCAGATTTACACTGAAGCTTTCTTT.

This clonotype was seen a few times. This chain uses TRBV29-1 with TRBJ2-7; the D call may be TRBD1 or TRBD2 (5 bases each). This CDR3 has 13 residues. Germline loops: CDR1 SQVTM, CDR2 ANQGSEA. With 3 bases removed from V and 3 bases from J, the gap between germline ends came to 12 bases. The CDR3 loop is CSVEWDGYYEQYF. CDR3 DNA: TGCAGCGTTGAGTGGGACGGATACTACGAGCAGTACTTC.

In its sample, this clonotype was seen many times. The rearrangement joins TRBV7-2 to TRBJ2-2; TRBD2 agrees at 8 bases. V shed 4 bases and J 5 bases; nucleotides not matched to a gene: 18. Germline V CDR1 and CDR2: SGHTA, FQGNSA. This CDR3 region has 19 residues. The CDR3 region is CASSYSGALELAATGELFF. The DNA for the CDR3 is TGTGCCAGCAGCTATTCAGGGGCCCTTGAACTAGCGGCAACCGGGGAGCTGTTTTTT.